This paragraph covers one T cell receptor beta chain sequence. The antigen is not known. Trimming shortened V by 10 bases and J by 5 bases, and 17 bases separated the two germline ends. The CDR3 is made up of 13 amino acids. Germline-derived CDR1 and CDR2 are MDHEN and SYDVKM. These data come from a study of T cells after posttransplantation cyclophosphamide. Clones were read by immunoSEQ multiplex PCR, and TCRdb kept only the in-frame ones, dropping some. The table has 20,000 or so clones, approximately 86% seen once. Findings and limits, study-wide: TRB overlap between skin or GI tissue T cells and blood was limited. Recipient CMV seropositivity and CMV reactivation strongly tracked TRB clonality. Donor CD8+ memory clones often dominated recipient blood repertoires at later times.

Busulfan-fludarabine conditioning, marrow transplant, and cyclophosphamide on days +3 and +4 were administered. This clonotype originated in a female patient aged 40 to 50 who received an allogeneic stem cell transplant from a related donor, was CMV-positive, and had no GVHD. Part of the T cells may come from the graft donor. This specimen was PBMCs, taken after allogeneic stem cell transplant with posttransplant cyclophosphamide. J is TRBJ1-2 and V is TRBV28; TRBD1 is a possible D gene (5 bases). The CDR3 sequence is CAILDTSGYGYTF. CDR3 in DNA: TGTGCCATCTTGGACACCAGTGGGTATGGCTACACCTTC.